This T cell receptor (beta chain) was profiled in a study of T cell responses to AZD1222 COVID-19 vaccine. General observations from the study: Researchers report vaccine-associated CD4 TCRs spanning spike, with dominance at 160-218 and 743-854.

TCRdb's table, derived via immunoSEQ multiplex PCR, lists solely in-frame clones and lacks some. The sample consists of 85,000 to 110,000 clones, 90% of them appearing once. This clone was found once. Its antigen is still unknown. CDR3 length: 13 residues. Germline CDR1 LGHNT, CDR2 FRNRAP. V gave up 3 bases and J gave up 13 bases, with 16 bases separating them. The chain links TRBV12-5 to TRBJ2-1; D uncertain. The receptor's source is an adult in good health. Sequenced material: peripheral blood, taken on day 0 of AZD1222 vaccination. CDR3 amino acids: CASGLEQHLPQFF. Here the CDR3 DNA reads TGTGCTAGTGGTTTAGAACAGCATCTACCCCAGTTCTTC.